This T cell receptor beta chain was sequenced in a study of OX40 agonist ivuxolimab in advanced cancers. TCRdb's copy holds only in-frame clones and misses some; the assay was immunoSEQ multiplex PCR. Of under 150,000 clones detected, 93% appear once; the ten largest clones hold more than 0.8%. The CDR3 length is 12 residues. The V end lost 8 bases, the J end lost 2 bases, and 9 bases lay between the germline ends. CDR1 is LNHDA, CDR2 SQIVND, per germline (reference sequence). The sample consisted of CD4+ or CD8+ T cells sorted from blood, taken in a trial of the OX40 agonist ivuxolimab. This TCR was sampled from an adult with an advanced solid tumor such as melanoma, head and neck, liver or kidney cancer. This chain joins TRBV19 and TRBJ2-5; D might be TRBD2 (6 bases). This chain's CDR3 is CASSGVQETQYF. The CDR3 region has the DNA TGTGCCAGTTCGGGGGTTCAAGAGACCCAGTACTTC.